This TCR beta chain was captured by sequencing in a study of lymphopenia after photon versus proton radiotherapy. Overall study findings and caveats: Under photons, naive T cells and diversity fell while effector/memory populations rose. Oligoclonal CD8+ Temra expansion after nadir drove photon patients' diversity drop.

This clone is a singleton in its sample. Its antigen is as yet unknown. The data were produced by immunoSEQ multiplex PCR, yet TCRdb's version contains in-frame clones alone and is incomplete. The sample holds 150,000 to 200,000 clones, about 85% seen once. V was trimmed by 1 base and J by 1 base, leaving 7 bases between them. The germline V gene encodes CDR1 MNHNS and CDR2 SASEGT. This CDR3 contains 14 residues. V gene TRBV6-1 combines with J gene TRBJ1-1; TRBD1 might be the D (5 bases). Sequencing was performed on peripheral blood, taken from a patient treated with photon-based radiotherapy. This sequence originates from a man in his fifties or sixties with gastric cancer. The CDR3 reads CASSEGQTNTEAFF. The DNA of the CDR3 is TGTGCCAGCAGTGAAGGACAGACGAACACTGAAGCTTTCTTT.